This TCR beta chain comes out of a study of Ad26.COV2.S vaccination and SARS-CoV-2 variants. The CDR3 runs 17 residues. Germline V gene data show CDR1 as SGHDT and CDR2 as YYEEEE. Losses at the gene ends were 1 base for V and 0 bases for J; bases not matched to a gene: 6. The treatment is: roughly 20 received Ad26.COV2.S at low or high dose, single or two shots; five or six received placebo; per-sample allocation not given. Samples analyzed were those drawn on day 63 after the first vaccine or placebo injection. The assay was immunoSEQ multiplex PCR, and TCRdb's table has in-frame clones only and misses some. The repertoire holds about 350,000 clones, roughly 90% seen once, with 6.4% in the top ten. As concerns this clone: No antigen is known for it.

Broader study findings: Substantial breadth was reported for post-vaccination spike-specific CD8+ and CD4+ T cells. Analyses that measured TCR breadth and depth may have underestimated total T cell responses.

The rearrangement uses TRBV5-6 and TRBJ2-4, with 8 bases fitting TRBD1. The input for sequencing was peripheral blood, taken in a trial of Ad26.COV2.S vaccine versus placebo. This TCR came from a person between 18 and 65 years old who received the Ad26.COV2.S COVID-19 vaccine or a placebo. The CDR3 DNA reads TGTGCCAGCAGCTTGTTGTCAGGGGGCTTAGCCAAAAACATTCAGTACTTC. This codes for CASSLLSGGLAKNIQYF.